This entry features one T cell receptor beta chain sequence. What it binds is unknown. Prepared TCR beta cDNA libraries contained unique molecular identifiers. Each CDR3 protein gets one entry after TCRdb re-called the PCR reads with MiXCR. The sample lists hundreds of thousands of distinct CDR3 sequences, 25% to 30% occurring once. This record belongs to a study of post-analysis software for immune sequencing data. Background on the study: Relapsing-remitting, secondary progressive and progressive-relapsing courses of multiple sclerosis were included. Study results and caveats: Patients with multiple sclerosis recorded significantly lower normalized Chao1 diversity than controls, the study found. Roughly five TRBV segments were significantly more frequent in patients than in controls. TRBV5-6, TRBV5-1 and TRBV20-1 were among these segments.

The V gene's germline CDR1 is SQVTM and CDR2 ANQGSEA. The J segment lost 13 bases and the V segment lost 1 base, leaving 6 bases of the junction unmatched. The CDR3 spans 13 residues. The clonotype originates from a girl aged 10 to 17 with multiple sclerosis. The chain is built from TRBV29-1 and TRBJ2-1, with 11 bases fitting TRBD2. The sample consisted of blood. The CDR3 spells CSVEATSGSYQFF. DNA for the CDR3: TGCAGCGTTGAAGCAACTAGCGGGAGCTATCAGTTCTTC.